Below, 15 T cell receptor beta chains from the same sample are listed, as sequenced in a study of CD8 T cells in Susac syndrome. The RNA input was roughly 0.45 to 1 ug, and it was reverse transcribed with random hexamers. MiXCR, run by TCRdb on the immunoSEQ multiplex PCR reads, gives a single entry per CDR3 protein. Among under 200,000 distinct CDR3 sequences, approximately 95% were seen once, and the ten largest hold around 0.15%. The sample comprised CD8+ T cells from PBMCs. These TCRs come from a human donor with multiple sclerosis.

The chain couples TRBV6-5 to TRBJ1-6; D is unclear. This CDR3 comprises 15 residues. V lost 0 bases and J lost 8, with 11 bases in between. CDR1 is MNHEY and CDR2 is SVGAGI in the germline V gene. Here the CDR3 DNA reads TGTGCCAGCAGTTACTCGAACGAAAAGTATTCACCCCTCCACTTT. It encodes CASSYSNEKYSPLHF.

J is TRBJ2-3 and V is TRBV28; TRBD2 matches 7 bases. The CDR3 covers 15 residues. CDR1 is MDHEN, CDR2 SYDVKM, per germline. Trimming took 5 bases from V and 2 from J; bases not matched to a gene: 7. The CDR3 reads CASSLAAGYTDTQYF. DNA for the CDR3: TGTGCCAGCAGTCTGGCAGCGGGATACACAGATACGCAGTATTTT.

This chain links TRBV12-3 or TRBV12-4 with TRBJ2-3, with D unclear. V was clipped by 1 base and J by 2 bases, with 7 bases between them. There are 14 residues in the CDR3. CDR3 bases: TGTGCCAGCAGTTTAGGTGGTCCCACAGATACGCAGTATTTT. Translation: CASSLGGPTDTQYF.

The J gene is TRBJ1-1, the V gene TRBV27; no definite D call. Trimming removed 0 bases at V and 4 bases at J, with 6 bases between. The germline CDR1 and CDR2 sequences are MNHEY and SMNVEV (reference sequence). CDR3 size: 13 residues. DNA of the CDR3: TGTGCCAGCAGTTTATCGCCAGCCACTGAAGCTTTCTTT. The encoded protein is CASSLSPATEAFF.

The V and J genes are TRBV29-1 and TRBJ2-4; D is possibly TRBD1 (5 bases). The CDR3 consists of 15 residues. V lost 0 bases and J lost 2, with 11 bases in between. The germline V gene encodes CDR1 SQVTM and CDR2 ANQGSEA. The CDR3 nucleotides read TGCAGCGTTGAAGACAGGGTTGGAACCAAAAACATTCAGTACTTC. Amino acid sequence: CSVEDRVGTKNIQYF.

The chain employs TRBV30 and TRBJ2-7, with D uncertain. The CDR3 runs 12 residues. Germline values: CDR1 GTSNPN, CDR2 SVGIG (reference sequence). V was cut by 2 bases and J by 2 bases, with 7 bases left in between. CDR3 in amino acids: CAWSLGTYEQYF. The CDR3 DNA follows: TGTGCCTGGAGTCTGGGAACCTACGAGCAGTACTTC.

V is TRBV29-1 and J is TRBJ1-1; D is perhaps TRBD1 (6 bases). The ends were cut back, 8 bases at V and 10 bases at J, with 20 bases in the middle. From germline, CDR1 is SQVTM and CDR2 ANQGSEA. The CDR3 totals 12 residues. CDR3 coding DNA: TGCAGCCTCTCTGAGGCGGGGGCGTTAGCTTTCTTT. Its translation is CSLSEAGALAFF.

The V gene is TRBV28, the J gene TRBJ2-5; the match to TRBD1 covers 7 bases. This CDR3 is 13 amino acids long. The V segment lost 6 bases and the J segment 5 bases; nucleotides outside the gene matches: 6. CDR1 is MDHEN, CDR2 SYDVKM, per germline. In DNA form, the CDR3 reads TGTGCCAGCAGCCAAGGGGGCTCGGAGACCCAGTACTTC. The encoded protein is CASSQGGSETQYF.

The chain uses TRBV5-4 and TRBJ2-5; D remains ambiguous. CDR1 is SGHNT, CDR2 YYREEE, per germline (reference sequence). V was trimmed by 2 bases and J by 4 bases, leaving 12 bases between them. This CDR3 is 14 amino acids long. The CDR3 bases are TGTGCCAGCAGCTTTGGATCTCGGGCAGAGACCCAGTACTTC. Amino acids: CASSFGSRAETQYF.

This sequence joins TRBV30 and TRBJ2-3; D gene unclear. The CDR3 is 14 amino acids. Germline values: CDR1 GTSNPN, CDR2 SVGIG (reference sequence). Trimming shortened V by 0 bases and J by 2 bases, and 9 bases separated the two germline ends. The CDR3 nucleotides are TGTGCCTGGAGTGTAGTACAGATCACAGATACGCAGTATTTT. Translating gives CAWSVVQITDTQYF.

The J gene is TRBJ1-2, the V gene TRBV7-9; D is ambiguous. The CDR3 totals 14 residues. Germline values: CDR1 SEHNR, CDR2 FQNEAQ (reference sequence). V was trimmed by 7 bases and J by 2 bases, leaving 14 bases between them. This CDR3 is CASTNLGLNYGYTF. CDR3 DNA: TGTGCCAGCACCAACCTCGGCTTAAACTATGGCTACACCTTC.

The rearrangement joins TRBV2 to TRBJ2-7; D unclear. CDR1 SNHLY and CDR2 FYNNEI come from the germline V gene. Trimming pared 3 bases from V and 2 bases from J, leaving 14 bases between. CDR3 length equals 15 residues. CDR3 nucleotides: TGTGCCAGCAGTGATGTAGAAGAAGGGACCTACGAGCAGTACTTC. Its translation is CASSDVEEGTYEQYF.

The chain links TRBV14 to TRBJ2-3; D is uncertain. This CDR3 is built from 14 residues. Trimming removed 0 bases from V and 3 bases from J, with 7 bases in between. The germline gives CDR1 SGHDN, CDR2 FVKESK. The CDR3 reads CASSQEWATDTQYF. The CDR3 nucleotides are TGTGCCAGCAGCCAAGAGTGGGCTACAGATACGCAGTATTTT.

V is TRBV2 and J is TRBJ2-2, with TRBD2 identical over 8 bases. Germline lookup yields CDR1 SNHLY and CDR2 FYNNEI. CDR3 size: 17 residues. The V and J ends lost 6 bases and 3 bases, in that order; junction bases with no gene match: 12. For the CDR3, the DNA is TGTGCCAGCAGATGGTTAGGGACTAGATCGGACACCGGGGAGCTGTTTTTT. Residues: CASRWLGTRSDTGELFF.

The genes are TRBV29-1 and TRBJ2-7; 8 bases align to TRBD2. Germline loops: CDR1 SQVTM, CDR2 ANQGSEA. The V segment lost 7 bases and the J segment 6 bases; nucleotides outside the gene matches: 5. The CDR3 spans 11 residues. The CDR3 nucleotides read TGCAGCGGCGGCCGGGAGGGCGAGCAGTACTTC. It is translated as CSGGREGEQYF.